In its sample, the clone carrying this TCR beta chain was seen a few times. No antigen is known for it. The data belong to a study of cytomegalovirus exposure and HLA in healthy donors. Overall study context: From HLA-typed donors, an early data release held some 80 million unique TCRs. Notes on the study in general: The authors reported that TCR beta sequences could predict HLA-A and HLA-B alleles. These predictions were accurate for most subjects in the first cohort.

CDR3 length: 14 amino acids. Trimming took 5 bases from V and 7 from J, leaving 15 bases between them. Germline CDR1 is MNHNS and CDR2 is SASEGT. The PCR had 60 Vbeta and 13 Jbeta primers. In the original processing: In a later analysis, roughly 86 million unique TCR beta chains included roughly 11 million shared by two or more donors. The repertoire was sequenced with immunoSEQ multiplex PCR; TCRdb's copy has only in-frame clones and lacks some. That table supplies the V and J calls and clone size; D and trimming were determined from the DNA. The data show more than 140,000 clones, with 75% to 80% seen just once and about 0.64% held by the top ten.

The rearrangement joins TRBV6-1 to TRBJ2-1; D possibly corresponds to TRBD2 (6 bases). Sample: PBMCs. The clonotype was recovered from a male donor in good health and CMV-seronegative. The CDR3 sequence: CASSRRLVGNEQFF. The CDR3 region has the DNA TGTGCCAGCAGTAGACGACTAGTCGGGAATGAGCAGTTCTTC.